This TCR beta chain is drawn from a study of blood T cell repertoires in COVID-19. The CDR3 is 14 residues long. Germline values: CDR1 SGHTA, CDR2 FQGNSA. Trimming took off 5 bases at V and 8 bases at J, with 18 bases between the two ends. Some clones are missing from TCRdb's copy, which holds only in-frame ones; the method was immunoSEQ multiplex PCR. The table records under 250,000 clones, approximately 84% of them present only once. What was sequenced was peripheral blood. This clonotype was obtained from a woman aged 55-69 years with acute or convalescent COVID-19. V is TRBV7-2 and J is TRBJ1-2; no clear D. The CDR3 protein is CASSPRGGRNGYTF. The CDR3 DNA is TGTGCCAGCAGCCCGCGGGGAGGGCGGAACGGCTACACCTTC.